These T cell receptor beta chains were read from a single sample in a study of blood T cells in healthy people across ages. MiXCR, run by TCRdb on the 5' RACE reads, gives a single entry per CDR3 protein. This table holds about 1.6 million distinct CDR3 sequences, 30% to 40% found once. The specimen sequenced was blood. All receptors come from a woman in her twenties or thirties in good health. CDR3s include the opening cysteine and the closing phenylalanine or tryptophan. The D gene is left open where the match is weak. Only some rows state a clone size, as once, few, many or a class for expanded clones.

cdr3_length: 13
v_call: TRBV6-5
d_call: TRBD2
clone_size: many
j_call: TRBJ2-7
cdr3_aa: CASTPPGGHEQYF
cdr3_nt: TGTGCCAGCACCCCCCCGGGGGGGCACGAGCAGTACTTC

cdr3_length: 15
v_call: TRBV29-1
d_call: NA
clone_size: once
j_call: TRBJ2-2
cdr3_aa: CSVRRTGEPTGELFF
cdr3_nt: TGCAGCGTCAGAAGAACGGGGGAGCCCACCGGGGAGCTGTTTTTT

cdr3_length: 16
v_call: TRBV7-2
d_call: NA
clone_size: few
j_call: TRBJ2-7
cdr3_aa: CASSLADPGAKGEQYF
cdr3_nt: TGTGCCAGCAGCTTAGCGGACCCCGGGGCGAAGGGCGAGCAGTACTTC

cdr3_length: 15
v_call: TRBV2
d_call: TRBD1
clone_size: NA
j_call: TRBJ2-7
cdr3_aa: CASRKGQGAFNEQYF
cdr3_nt: TGTGCCAGCAGGAAGGGACAGGGGGCTTTCAACGAGCAGTACTTC

cdr3_length: 16
v_call: TRBV6-5
d_call: TRBD1
clone_size: NA
j_call: TRBJ1-4
cdr3_aa: CASSYGFGQANEKLFF
cdr3_nt: TGTGCCAGCAGTTACGGGTTTGGACAGGCTAATGAAAAACTGTTTTTT

cdr3_length: 15
v_call: TRBV6-2/TRBV6-3
d_call: NA
clone_size: few
j_call: TRBJ1-6
cdr3_aa: CASSYGQTYNSPLHF
cdr3_nt: TGTGCCAGCAGTTATGGCCAGACCTATAATTCACCCCTCCACTTT

cdr3_length: 15
v_call: TRBV20-1
d_call: TRBD2
clone_size: few
j_call: TRBJ2-7
cdr3_aa: CSAKGGGAFTYEQYF
cdr3_nt: TGCAGTGCTAAGGGCGGGGGGGCCTTTACTTACGAGCAGTACTTC

cdr3_length: 12
v_call: TRBV3-1
d_call: NA
clone_size: many
j_call: TRBJ2-7
cdr3_aa: CASSQGSGEQYF
cdr3_nt: TGTGCCAGCAGCCAGGGGTCGGGCGAGCAGTACTTC

cdr3_length: 11
v_call: TRBV5-1
d_call: NA
clone_size: few
j_call: TRBJ2-3
cdr3_aa: CASGTTDTQYF
cdr3_nt: TGCGCCTCCGGAACCACAGATACGCAGTATTTT

cdr3_length: 15
v_call: TRBV28
d_call: TRBD1
clone_size: NA
j_call: TRBJ1-5
cdr3_aa: CASSFGDRSNQPQHF
cdr3_nt: TGTGCCAGCAGTTTCGGGGACAGGAGCAATCAGCCCCAGCATTTT

cdr3_length: 14
v_call: TRBV12-3/TRBV12-4
d_call: NA
clone_size: many
j_call: TRBJ2-5
cdr3_aa: CASSLVTGRETQYF
cdr3_nt: TGTGCCAGCAGTTTAGTCACGGGGAGAGAGACCCAGTACTTC

cdr3_length: 16
v_call: TRBV7-6
d_call: TRBD1
clone_size: few
j_call: TRBJ2-3
cdr3_aa: CASSFEKDRSSDTQYF
cdr3_nt: TGTGCCAGCAGCTTTGAAAAGGACAGGTCCTCAGATACGCAGTATTTT

cdr3_length: 14
v_call: TRBV6-1
d_call: TRBD1
clone_size: NA
j_call: TRBJ1-5
cdr3_aa: CAIGTDYSNQPQHF
cdr3_nt: TGTGCCATCGGGACAGATTATAGCAATCAGCCCCAGCATTTT

cdr3_length: 14
v_call: TRBV12-3/TRBV12-4
d_call: TRBD1
clone_size: many
j_call: TRBJ1-2
cdr3_aa: CASSLFGQEDGYTF
cdr3_nt: TGTGCCAGCAGTTTGTTCGGACAGGAGGATGGCTACACCTTC

cdr3_length: 15
v_call: TRBV27
d_call: TRBD1
clone_size: NA
j_call: TRBJ2-7
cdr3_aa: CTSSSYRDRGYEQYF
cdr3_nt: TGTACCAGCAGTTCTTACCGGGACAGGGGTTACGAGCAGTACTTC

cdr3_length: 13
v_call: TRBV30
d_call: NA
clone_size: NA
j_call: TRBJ2-2
cdr3_aa: CALQGPNTGELFF
cdr3_nt: TGTGCCTTACAGGGTCCGAACACCGGGGAGCTGTTTTTT

cdr3_length: 16
v_call: TRBV20-1
d_call: TRBD2
clone_size: few
j_call: TRBJ2-5
cdr3_aa: CSAPVKRGVPGETQYF
cdr3_nt: TGCAGTGCCCCCGTCAAGCGGGGGGTTCCTGGGGAGACCCAGTACTTC

cdr3_length: 14
v_call: TRBV5-1
d_call: TRBD1
clone_size: NA
j_call: TRBJ2-7
cdr3_aa: CASSWTGGPHEQYF
cdr3_nt: TGCGCCAGCAGCTGGACAGGGGGTCCCCACGAGCAGTACTTC

cdr3_length: 13
v_call: TRBV27
d_call: NA
clone_size: few
j_call: TRBJ2-7
cdr3_aa: CASSHPGGYEQYF
cdr3_nt: TGTGCCAGCTCACATCCGGGCGGCTACGAGCAGTACTTC

cdr3_length: 13
v_call: TRBV20-1
d_call: NA
clone_size: NA
j_call: TRBJ2-7
cdr3_aa: CSADTGNPYEQYF
cdr3_nt: TGCAGTGCGGATACCGGGAACCCCTACGAGCAGTACTTC

cdr3_length: 18
v_call: TRBV21-1
d_call: NA
clone_size: few
j_call: TRBJ2-3
cdr3_aa: CASSRGGASGLKRRTQYF
cdr3_nt: TGTGCCAGCAGCAGGGGCGGGGCTAGCGGGTTGAAACGGCGGACGCAGTATTTT

cdr3_length: 13
v_call: TRBV7-6
d_call: NA
clone_size: NA
j_call: TRBJ1-4
cdr3_aa: CASSLSLSEKLFF
cdr3_nt: TGTGCCAGCAGCTTATCGTTGAGTGAAAAACTGTTTTTT

cdr3_length: 14
v_call: TRBV28
d_call: NA
clone_size: NA
j_call: TRBJ1-4
cdr3_aa: CASSFFTTNEKLFF
cdr3_nt: TGTGCCAGCAGTTTTTTCACAACTAATGAAAAACTGTTTTTT

cdr3_length: 16
v_call: TRBV5-1
d_call: NA
clone_size: NA
j_call: TRBJ2-1
cdr3_aa: CASSLITGSSYNEQFF
cdr3_nt: TGCGCCAGCAGCTTAATTACGGGGAGCTCCTACAATGAGCAGTTCTTC

cdr3_length: 16
v_call: TRBV6-1
d_call: TRBD1
clone_size: NA
j_call: TRBJ1-5
cdr3_aa: CASRERQGASNQPQHF
cdr3_nt: TGTGCCAGCAGGGAAAGACAGGGGGCGAGCAATCAGCCCCAGCATTTT

cdr3_length: 18
v_call: TRBV28
d_call: TRBD1
clone_size: NA
j_call: TRBJ2-3
cdr3_aa: CASSPPPLPGQGTDTQYF
cdr3_nt: TGTGCCAGCAGTCCTCCTCCGCTACCGGGACAGGGAACAGATACGCAGTATTTT

cdr3_length: 16
v_call: TRBV9
d_call: TRBD1
clone_size: NA
j_call: TRBJ2-6
cdr3_aa: CASSGGQGSGANVLTF
cdr3_nt: TGTGCCAGCAGCGGAGGACAGGGGTCTGGGGCCAACGTCCTGACTTTC

cdr3_length: 13
v_call: TRBV11-2
d_call: NA
clone_size: NA
j_call: TRBJ2-7
cdr3_aa: CASSPGFAGEQYF
cdr3_nt: TGTGCCAGCAGCCCGGGATTCGCCGGCGAGCAGTACTTC

cdr3_length: 16
v_call: TRBV10-2
d_call: TRBD1
clone_size: many
j_call: TRBJ2-5
cdr3_aa: CASRGYFDRGLETQYF
cdr3_nt: TGCGCCAGCAGGGGGTACTTTGACAGGGGGCTGGAGACCCAGTACTTC

cdr3_length: 14
v_call: TRBV27
d_call: TRBD2
clone_size: NA
j_call: TRBJ2-7
cdr3_aa: CASSQGLAIYEQYF
cdr3_nt: TGTGCCAGCAGCCAGGGACTAGCGATCTACGAGCAGTACTTC

cdr3_length: 14
v_call: TRBV14
d_call: NA
clone_size: once
j_call: TRBJ2-1
cdr3_aa: CASSQMRNYNEQFF
cdr3_nt: TGTGCCAGCAGCCAAATGCGGAACTACAATGAGCAGTTCTTC

cdr3_length: 12
v_call: TRBV18
d_call: NA
clone_size: many
j_call: TRBJ2-3
cdr3_aa: CASSPVADTQYF
cdr3_nt: TGTGCCAGCAGCCCGGTAGCAGATACGCAGTATTTT

cdr3_length: 20
v_call: TRBV4-2
d_call: NA
clone_size: few
j_call: TRBJ2-1
cdr3_aa: CASSQELDRLFRPGDNEQFF
cdr3_nt: TGTGCCAGCAGCCAAGAACTCGATCGGCTATTCCGCCCCGGGGACAATGAGCAGTTCTTC

cdr3_length: 16
v_call: TRBV7-2
d_call: TRBD1
clone_size: NA
j_call: TRBJ2-1
cdr3_aa: CASSLQGAGTHNEQFF
cdr3_nt: TGTGCCAGCAGCTTACAGGGGGCGGGCACCCACAATGAGCAGTTCTTC

cdr3_length: 15
v_call: TRBV5-1
d_call: TRBD1
clone_size: NA
j_call: TRBJ1-4
cdr3_aa: CASSLEGQGNEKLFF
cdr3_nt: TGCGCCAGCAGCTTGGAGGGACAGGGTAATGAAAAACTGTTTTTT

cdr3_length: 15
v_call: TRBV15
d_call: NA
clone_size: NA
j_call: TRBJ2-7
cdr3_aa: CATSSEPDVSYEQYF
cdr3_nt: TGTGCCACCAGTTCTGAGCCGGACGTCTCCTACGAGCAGTACTTC

cdr3_length: 15
v_call: TRBV7-9
d_call: TRBD1
clone_size: few
j_call: TRBJ2-5
cdr3_aa: CASRGQGGQQETQYF
cdr3_nt: TGTGCCAGCAGGGGACAGGGAGGCCAACAAGAGACCCAGTACTTC

cdr3_length: 16
v_call: TRBV2
d_call: NA
clone_size: NA
j_call: TRBJ1-2
cdr3_aa: CASSARRGSQYYGYTF
cdr3_nt: TGTGCCAGCAGTGCACGACGGGGGTCCCAGTACTATGGCTACACCTTC

cdr3_length: 15
v_call: TRBV27
d_call: TRBD2
clone_size: NA
j_call: TRBJ2-7
cdr3_aa: CASSRTTSGNYEQYF
cdr3_nt: TGTGCCAGCAGTCGTACGACTAGCGGCAATTACGAGCAGTACTTC

cdr3_length: 17
v_call: TRBV27
d_call: TRBD1
clone_size: NA
j_call: TRBJ1-2
cdr3_aa: CASSRNRQGHSNYGYTF
cdr3_nt: TGTGCCAGCAGCCGAAATCGACAGGGACATTCAAACTATGGCTACACCTTC

cdr3_length: 18
v_call: TRBV7-3
d_call: NA
clone_size: NA
j_call: TRBJ2-1
cdr3_aa: CASSLLTRLGVPGNEQFF
cdr3_nt: TGTGCCAGCAGCTTATTGACCCGACTAGGAGTCCCGGGGAATGAGCAGTTCTTC

cdr3_length: 12
v_call: TRBV20-1
d_call: NA
clone_size: few
j_call: TRBJ2-7
cdr3_aa: CSAIRAAIEQYF
cdr3_nt: TGCAGTGCCATAAGGGCCGCTATCGAGCAGTACTTC

cdr3_length: 16
v_call: TRBV29-1
d_call: TRBD1
clone_size: few
j_call: TRBJ1-1
cdr3_aa: CSVEDPTGGTHTEAFF
cdr3_nt: TGCAGCGTTGAAGATCCTACAGGGGGCACGCACACTGAAGCTTTCTTT